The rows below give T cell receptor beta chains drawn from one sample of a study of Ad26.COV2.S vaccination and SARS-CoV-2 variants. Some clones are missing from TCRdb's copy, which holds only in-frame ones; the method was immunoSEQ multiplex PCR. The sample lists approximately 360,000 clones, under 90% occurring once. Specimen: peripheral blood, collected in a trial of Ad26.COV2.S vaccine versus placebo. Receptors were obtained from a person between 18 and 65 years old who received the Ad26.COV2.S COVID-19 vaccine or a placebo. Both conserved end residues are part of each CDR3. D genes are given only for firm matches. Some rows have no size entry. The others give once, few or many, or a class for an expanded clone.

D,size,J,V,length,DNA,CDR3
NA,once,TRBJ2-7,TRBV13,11,TGTGCCAGCAGCTTTGGATACGAGCAGTACTTC,CASSFGYEQYF
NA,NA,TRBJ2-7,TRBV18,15,TGTGCCAGCTCACCACCGGGCCCGGGCGCTTACGAGCAGTACTTC,CASSPPGPGAYEQYF
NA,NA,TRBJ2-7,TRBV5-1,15,TGCGCCAGCAGCCCTTCCGGGTTTCTCTTCTACGAGCAGTACTTC,CASSPSGFLFYEQYF
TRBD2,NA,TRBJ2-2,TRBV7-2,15,TGTGCCAGCAGTTTTATGTCCGGGGGGACCGGGGAGCTGTTTTTT,CASSFMSGGTGELFF
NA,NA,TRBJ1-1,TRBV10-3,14,TGTGCCATCAGCTCCCGGGACGGTCAAATCGAAGCTTTCTTT,CAISSRDGQIEAFF
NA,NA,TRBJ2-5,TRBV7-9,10,TGTGCCAGCCGAGGGGAGACCCAGTACTTC,CASRGETQYF
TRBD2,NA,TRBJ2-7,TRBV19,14,TGTGCCAGTAGTATCATGGCGGGGGGTTACGAGCAGTACTTC,CASSIMAGGYEQYF
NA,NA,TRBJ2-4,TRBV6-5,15,TGTGCCAGCAGACCCAGTCTGGCGACCAAAAACATTCAGTACTTC,CASRPSLATKNIQYF
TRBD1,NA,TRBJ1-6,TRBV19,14,TGTGCCAGTAGTAGTGGGACAGGAGGATCACCCCTCCACTTT,CASSSGTGGSPLHF
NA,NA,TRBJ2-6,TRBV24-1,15,TGTGCCACCAGTGATTCGTGGGGTGGGGCCAACGTCCTGACTTTC,CATSDSWGGANVLTF
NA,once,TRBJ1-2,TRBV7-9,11,TGTGCCAGCAGCGACCCTAAGGGCTACACCTTC,CASSDPKGYTF
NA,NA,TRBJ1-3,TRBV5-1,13,TGCGCCAGCAGCTTGGGGATTGGAAACACCATATATTTT,CASSLGIGNTIYF
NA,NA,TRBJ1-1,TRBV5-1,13,TGCGCCAGCAGCCTCGGTGAGAACACTGAAGCTTTCTTT,CASSLGENTEAFF
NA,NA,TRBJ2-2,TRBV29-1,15,TGCAGCGTCCGAGGTCCCGGGAGAAACACCGGGGAGCTGTTTTTT,CSVRGPGRNTGELFF
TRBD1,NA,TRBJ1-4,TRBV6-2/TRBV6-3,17,TGTGCCAGCAGTTCCCTAAACCAGGGGGCCGGTGATGAAAAACTGTTTTTT,CASSSLNQGAGDEKLFF
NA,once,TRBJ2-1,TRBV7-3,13,TGTGCCTCCAGTCCAAGCTCCTACAATGAGCAGTTCTTC,CASSPSSYNEQFF
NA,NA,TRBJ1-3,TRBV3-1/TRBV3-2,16,TGTGCCAGCAGCCGCACACAGGGACCCTCGGGAAACACCATATATTTT,CASSRTQGPSGNTIYF
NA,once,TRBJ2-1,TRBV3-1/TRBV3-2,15,TGTGCCAGCAGCCGGGACCCGAGCTCCTACAATGAGCAGTTCTTC,CASSRDPSSYNEQFF
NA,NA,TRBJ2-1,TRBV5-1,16,TGCGCCAGCAGTGGTACCGTACCACTAGCCTACAATGAGCAGTTCTTC,CASSGTVPLAYNEQFF
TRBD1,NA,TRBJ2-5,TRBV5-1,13,TGCGCCAGCAGCGGGGGACAGCAAGAGACCCAGTACTTC,CASSGGQQETQYF
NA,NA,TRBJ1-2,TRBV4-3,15,TGCGCCAGCAGCCAAGACGCCGGCCTGGCCTATGGCTACACCTTC,CASSQDAGLAYGYTF
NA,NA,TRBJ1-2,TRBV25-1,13,TGTGCCAGCAGTGAATCACGGGGTGGTGGCTACACCTTC,CASSESRGGGYTF
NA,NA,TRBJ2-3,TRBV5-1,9,TGCGCCAGCAAACATACGCAGTATTTT,CASKHTQYF
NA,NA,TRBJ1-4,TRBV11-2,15,TGTGCCAGCAGCTTAGATATCCGGACCGATGAAAAACTGTTTTTT,CASSLDIRTDEKLFF
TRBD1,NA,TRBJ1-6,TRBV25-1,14,TGTGCCAGCAGTGTACAGGGGGTTAATTCACCCCTCCACTTT,CASSVQGVNSPLHF
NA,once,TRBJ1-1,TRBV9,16,TGTGCCAGCAGCGTAGGAGAAAACAGCATGAACACTGAAGCTTTCTTT,CASSVGENSMNTEAFF
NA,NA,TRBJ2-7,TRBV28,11,TGTGCCAGCAGTTCAAATTTCGAGCAGTACTTC,CASSSNFEQYF
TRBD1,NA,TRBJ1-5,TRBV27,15,TGTGCCAGCAGTTGGACAGGGAATAGCAATCAGCCCCAGCATTTT,CASSWTGNSNQPQHF
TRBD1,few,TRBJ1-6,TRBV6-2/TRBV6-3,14,TGTGCCAGCAGTTACGATGACAGGGGTTCACCCCTCCACTTT,CASSYDDRGSPLHF
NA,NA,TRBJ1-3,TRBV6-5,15,TGTGCCAGCAGTTACGACAGATTCTCTGGAAACACCATATATTTT,CASSYDRFSGNTIYF
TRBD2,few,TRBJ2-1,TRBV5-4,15,TGTGCCAGCAGCTGGGAGGGTTCTAGACTCAATGAGCAGTTCTTC,CASSWEGSRLNEQFF
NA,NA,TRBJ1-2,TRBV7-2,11,TGTGCCAGCAGCTTAGTCTCTGGCTACACCTTC,CASSLVSGYTF
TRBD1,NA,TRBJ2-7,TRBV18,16,TGTGCCAGCTCACCCTCAACGGGACAGGGGCGCTACGAGCAGTACTTC,CASSPSTGQGRYEQYF
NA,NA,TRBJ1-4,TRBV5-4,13,TGTGCCAGCAGCCTTCCCCCGGATGAAAAACTGTTTTTT,CASSLPPDEKLFF
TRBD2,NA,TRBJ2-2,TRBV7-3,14,TGTGCCAGCAGCCCTAGCGGGGGGACCGGGGAGCTGTTTTTT,CASSPSGGTGELFF
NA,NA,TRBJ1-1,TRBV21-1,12,TGTGCCAGCAGCAAAGCGGTTACTGAAGCTTTCTTT,CASSKAVTEAFF
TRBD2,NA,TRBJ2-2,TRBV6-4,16,TGTGCCAGCAGTGAAGCGCCTAGCGGGGGCACCGGGGAGCTGTTTTTT,CASSEAPSGGTGELFF
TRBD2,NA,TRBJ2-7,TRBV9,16,TGTGCCAGCAGCGTACTAGCGGGAGGGCCCTCCTACGAGCAGTACTTC,CASSVLAGGPSYEQYF
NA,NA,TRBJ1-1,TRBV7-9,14,TGTGCCAGCAGCCCCTCCGGGTATGACACTGAAGCTTTCTTT,CASSPSGYDTEAFF
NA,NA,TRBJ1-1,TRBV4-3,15,TGCGCCAGCAGCCCGTTGTCGTCCGCGAACACTGAAGCTTTCTTT,CASSPLSSANTEAFF
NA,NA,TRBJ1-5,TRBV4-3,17,TGCGCCAGCAGCCAAGATGGGCGGGGCGGTAGCAATCAGCCCCAGCATTTT,CASSQDGRGGSNQPQHF
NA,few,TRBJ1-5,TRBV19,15,TGTGCCAGTACGATGGGGTCACCCCCATGGGGGCCCCAGCATTTT,CASTMGSPPWGPQHF
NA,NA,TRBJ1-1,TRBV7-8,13,TGTGCCAGCACCCCAAATGCAGGGCATGAAGCTTTCTTT,CASTPNAGHEAFF
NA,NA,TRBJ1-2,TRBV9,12,TGTGCCAGCAGTCGAACCGACGGCGAGCGCACCTTC,CASSRTDGERTF
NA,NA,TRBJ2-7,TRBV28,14,TGTGCCAGCGGCGCGGCTCCCCCCTCCTACGAGCAGTACTTC,CASGAAPPSYEQYF
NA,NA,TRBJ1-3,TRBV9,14,TGTGCCAGCAGCGCAGCTTCAGGGGGAAACACCATATATTTT,CASSAASGGNTIYF
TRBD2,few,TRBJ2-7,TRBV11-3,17,TGTGCCAGCAGCTTGGGACTAGCGGGGGGGTTCCCATACGAGCAGTACTTC,CASSLGLAGGFPYEQYF
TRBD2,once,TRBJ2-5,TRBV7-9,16,TGTGCCAGCAGCCGGACTAGCGGGAGGGGTACGGAGACCCAGTACTTC,CASSRTSGRGTETQYF
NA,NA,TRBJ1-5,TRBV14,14,TGTGCCAGCAGCCAATCCGGGATATATCAGCCCCAGCATTTT,CASSQSGIYQPQHF
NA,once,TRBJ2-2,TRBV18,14,TGTGCCAGCGATACAAGCAGGGGCACCGGGGAGCTGTTTTTT,CASDTSRGTGELFF
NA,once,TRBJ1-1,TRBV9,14,TGTGCCAGCAGCCCTTCGGGGGGGAACACTGAAGCTTTCTTT,CASSPSGGNTEAFF
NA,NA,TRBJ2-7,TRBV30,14,TGTGCCTGGAGACCGCCCAGGCCACCCTACGAGCAGTACTTC,CAWRPPRPPYEQYF
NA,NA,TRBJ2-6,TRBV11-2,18,TGTGCCAGCAGCTTAGGGTTAATAAGGATCTCTGGGGCCAACGTCCTGACTTTC,CASSLGLIRISGANVLTF
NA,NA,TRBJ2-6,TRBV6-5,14,TGTGCCAGTTACAGGACGCCTGGGGCCAACGTCCTGACTTTC,CASYRTPGANVLTF
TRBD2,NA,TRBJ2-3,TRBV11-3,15,TGTGCCAGCAGCTTAACTAGCGGGCCCTACGGGACGCAGTATTTT,CASSLTSGPYGTQYF